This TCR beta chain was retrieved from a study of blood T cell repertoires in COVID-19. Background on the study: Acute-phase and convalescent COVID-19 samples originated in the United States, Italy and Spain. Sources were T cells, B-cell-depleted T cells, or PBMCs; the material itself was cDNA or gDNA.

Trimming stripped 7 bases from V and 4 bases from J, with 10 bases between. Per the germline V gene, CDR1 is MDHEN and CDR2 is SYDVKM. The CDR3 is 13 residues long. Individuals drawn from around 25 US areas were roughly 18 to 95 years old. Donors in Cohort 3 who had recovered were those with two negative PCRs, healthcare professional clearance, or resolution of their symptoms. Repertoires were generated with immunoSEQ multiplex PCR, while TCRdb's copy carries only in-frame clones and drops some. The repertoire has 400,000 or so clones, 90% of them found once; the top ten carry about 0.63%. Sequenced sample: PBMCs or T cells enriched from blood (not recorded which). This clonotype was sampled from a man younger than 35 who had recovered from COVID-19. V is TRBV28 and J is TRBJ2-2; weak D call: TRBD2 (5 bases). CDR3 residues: CASTDSSTGELFF. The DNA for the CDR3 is TGTGCCAGCACGGACTCAAGCACCGGGGAGCTGTTTTTT.